This TCR beta chain comes out of a study of blood T cell repertoires in COVID-19 (dated by TCRdb to 2019 to 2021). Broadly, across the study: The collaborator samples originated in the United States, Italy and Spain and spanned the acute and convalescent phases of COVID-19. Samples came from the ongoing ImmuneRACE study (first 160 participants) plus 1,254 subjects from 6 global collaborators. A de-identified subject ID, COVID-19 status, age in years and sex were almost always included in the sample metadata. Subjects who had been exposed to COVID-19, were actively infected with it, or had recovered from it provided the deeply sampled blood TCRbeta repertoires that made up the dataset. HLA class I and class II types, where available, came from metadata supplied by the sample provider rather than from assay-based typing. The repertoires were released in a freely available public database intended as a resource for research on the immune response to SARS-CoV-2. The material from the prospective study consisted of cDNA or gDNA derived from T cells, B-cell-depleted T cells, or PBMCs.

Per the germline V gene (reference sequence), SEHNR is the CDR1 and FQNEAQ is the CDR2. Cut back by 1 base and 8 bases, the V and J ends lie 17 bases apart. Counted from cysteine to phenylalanine, this CDR3 has 15 amino acids. The kept DNA is CDR3 alone, 45 bases in frame from the first base. Participants in the prospective study were enrolled through a virtual design, were aged roughly 18 to 100 years, and lived in about two dozen United States geographic areas. Cohort assignment in the prospective study relied on participant-reported clinical history from a screening survey and a study questionnaire. ImmuneRACE Cohort 3 recovered participants were defined by two consecutive negative NP/OP PCR tests, healthcare professional clearance, or symptom resolution. Each participant in the prospective study had whole blood, serum and a nasopharyngeal or oropharyngeal swab collected by mobile phlebotomists. Participants in the prospective study had the option to provide additional blood draws and questionnaires over an approximately 2-month period. Before DNA extraction, prospective study blood samples were shipped either frozen or at room temperature.

TCRbeta CDR3 regions were amplified from genomic DNA using the immunoSEQ Assay, a bias-controlled multiplex PCR. In the authors' own workflow: Within the assay, amplification of reference gene primers was used to estimate how many nucleated cells each sample contained. To quantify the absolute abundance of each unique TCRbeta CDR3 rearrangement, sequence reads were collapsed and filtered. For each sample, productive Simpson clonality was calculated by taking the square root of Simpson's diversity index across productive rearrangements. Drawn from immuneACCESS, this table holds only the in-frame rearrangements with V and J called that TCRdb kept. Clones are partly lost; checked studies trace under half to an unresolved V gene and leave the rest unexplained. D and trimming come from the DNA, and the V and J calls and clone size come from that table. In this sample the table shows hundreds of thousands of clones, approximately 90% of which occur a single time. The biggest ten clones account for over 1% of the sample.

Here is what the overall study found, with its caveats: The quantity of clinical and demographic metadata differed by source and by participant and was supplied without curation.

Comment on this clone: Its specific antigen is unknown. Base qualities are not recorded, but no much larger clone differs from it by a single base.

The chain was built from TRBV7-9 and TRBJ1-2; TRBD1 might be the D gene, on 6 matching bases. The receptor's source is a man younger than 45 who had recovered from COVID-19. The sample comprised PBMCs or T cells enriched from blood (not recorded which). The nucleotides read TGTGCCAGCAGCTTAGGGACCGACAGGATTGCAGGCTACACCTTC. Its translation reads: CASSLGTDRIAGYTF.